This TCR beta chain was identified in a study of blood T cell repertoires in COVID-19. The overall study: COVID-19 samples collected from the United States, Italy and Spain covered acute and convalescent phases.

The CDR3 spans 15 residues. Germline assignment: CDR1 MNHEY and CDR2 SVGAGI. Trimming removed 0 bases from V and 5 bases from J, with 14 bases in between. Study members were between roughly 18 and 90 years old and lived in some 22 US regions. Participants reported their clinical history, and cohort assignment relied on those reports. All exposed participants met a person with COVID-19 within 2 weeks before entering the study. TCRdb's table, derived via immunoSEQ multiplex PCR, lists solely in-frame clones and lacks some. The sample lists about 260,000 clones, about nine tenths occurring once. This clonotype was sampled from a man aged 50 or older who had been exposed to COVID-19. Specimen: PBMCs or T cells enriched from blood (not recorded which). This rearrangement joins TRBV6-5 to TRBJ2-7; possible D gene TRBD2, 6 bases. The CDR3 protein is CASSYSLAGLDEQYF. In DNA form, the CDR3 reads TGTGCCAGCAGTTACTCCCTGGCGGGGCTCGACGAGCAGTACTTC.